The entry that follows covers one T cell receptor (beta chain) sequence. Antigen: not known. The source of the sample is a study of molecular identifiers for immune sequencing clone quantification. In TCRdb, the PCR reads were re-called with MiXCR into one record per CDR3 protein. Among about half a million distinct CDR3 sequences listed, around 23% were seen once. CDR3 length equals 15 residues. Germline CDR1 LGHDT, CDR2 YNNKEL (reference sequence). V lost 1 base and J lost 5, with 13 bases in between. Whole-study results and caveats: Approximately 1 million naive cells reportedly did not prevent detection of spiked Jurkat TCR RNA from one cell. The share of molecules held by clones above 20 RNA copies was over 97% in effector cells and under 1% in naive cells.

The receptor's source is a human donor in good health. Some libraries in this study had Jurkat cell RNA spiked in. The chain recombines TRBV3-1 with TRBJ2-3; possibly TRBD1 for D (6 bases). Material for sequencing was naive CD8+ T cells from blood, with Jurkat cell RNA spiked in. Subset meaning: FACS-sorted CD8+CD4-CCR7+CD45RA+ naive T cells. The CDR3 bases are TGTGCCAGCAGCCAAGCCGGGACACTAGTAGATACGCAGTATTTT. This sequence encodes CASSQAGTLVDTQYF.